This T cell receptor beta chain was sequenced during a study of long-term antiretroviral therapy in people with HIV (dated by TCRdb to between 2021 and 2024). In the study overall: Collection of the earliest samples took place about a decade ahead of the 2015 WHO recommendation for immediate ART, at a time when ART was typically delayed until CD4 counts fell. A retrospective serial study tested whether changes in peripheral blood TRB repertoire composition and diversity were associated with ART initiation and durable HIV suppression. A total of around 190 cryopreserved PBMC samples came from 25 to 35 adults with confirmed HIV infection and were collected serially over a mean of about 6 years (range 1-12). Among the 25 to 30 participants with HIV, fewer than twelve were female. Test extractions of a monoclonal T-cell line alongside a few dozen polyclonal samples showed no cross-contamination during QIAcube processing.

General study outcomes and caveats: No data were available on ART adherence, viral resistance or therapy changes, limiting inferences about post-ART repertoire changes. Unsorted PBMC were profiled instead of sorted CD4+ and CD8+ T cells because pre-ART samples had limited cell numbers. Starting ART was linked to a significant rise in TRB diversity, yet even with long-term ART the diversity remained significantly lower than in transplant donor controls. Since PBMC availability was limited, sequencing covered only the TCR beta chain, with no alpha chain pairing. At every time point, the repertoire was dominated by expanded TRB clones first identified before ART initiation, although this dominance fluctuated and, in many PLHIV, declined after ART. The samples span the years 2004 to 2017, and the ART regimens used may be less effective than current regimens. HIV repertoires had narrower CDR3 length ranges than controls, and the network structure suggested an antigen-experienced repertoire that shifted only slightly toward naive after ART.

Regarding this clone: Its antigen is unknown. No much larger clone is present one base from it, and per-base qualities are unavailable.

The trim is 3 bases for V and 0 bases for J, with a gap of 9 bases between the germline ends. In the germline V gene (reference sequence), CDR1 corresponds to LNHDA and CDR2 to SQIVND. The CDR3 holds 15 amino acids from the cysteine to the phenylalanine. Kept here is only the CDR3 DNA, which spans 45 bases and is read in frame from base 1. The immunoSEQ hsTCRB v3.0 assay was used at survey level resolution to sequence the TRB variable region. The targeted TRB sequencing depth was roughly 40,000-55,000 T-cell genomes per sample. Pooled TRB libraries were sequenced on an Illumina MiSeq with a v3 150-cycle kit. In the source study's methods: Analysis of repertoires was carried out in R inside a reproducible Nextflow workflow spanning QC, data transformation and analysis. Custom analyses were implemented in LymphoSeq2, an R package for AIRR-Seq data exploration. A few samples yielding fewer than 5000 total TRB sequences were excluded, leaving approximately 200 analyzed HIV repertoires. Among the roughly 200 retained HIV repertoires, 55 to 65 were collected before ART initiation and 120 to 130 after ART initiation. Each repertoire was downsampled to 5000 TRB nucleotide sequences, and summary statistics were averaged across 100 downsampling iterations. TRB sequences were retained for analysis only if CDR3 regions of at least seven amino acids were present. Diversity was assessed using a clonality score derived from Shannon entropy and using the Gini coefficient. In the repertoire networks, any two of the top 5000 CDR3 amino acid sequences were connected whenever the two sequences differed by an edit distance of one. Antigen specificity groups and MHC restriction were predicted for TRB CDR3 amino acid sequences with GLIPH2. Known CMV, EBV, HIV or tissue antigen associations were flagged by matching CDR3 amino acid sequences against VDJdb and McPAS-TCR. Pre-ART, post-ART and control groups were compared with Wilcoxon signed-rank tests and Holm-Bonferroni correction. TCRdb took over this immuneACCESS table, retaining in-frame rearrangements with V and J assigned. Such tables are incomplete; in checked studies, under half of the missing clones stem from an unresolved V gene, and the remainder is unexplained. V, J and clone size are taken as reported in that table, and D and trimming were inferred from the DNA itself. The sample includes some 30,000 clones, with roughly 89% observed a single time. 3.6% of the sample lies in the top ten.

Inclusion was restricted to participants for whom at least one PBMC sample before ART initiation and at least two post-ART samples were available. All participants with HIV were treated in the United States of America. Before DNA extraction, cryopreserved samples of about 0.9-10 million PBMC were thawed and then washed. At the time of the earliest PBMC sample for each participant with HIV, ages ranged from roughly 23 to 60 years. Each participant contributed PBMC samples from 1-4 timepoints before ART initiation and 2-8 timepoints after ART initiation, with a median of 7 samples. For every participant, serial HIV viral load, CD4+ T-cell count, ART history and demographic data were obtained. Genomic DNA was extracted from unsorted PBMC with a Qiagen kit on a QIAcube, processed in batches of 12 samples.

The V and J segments used are TRBV19 and TRBJ2-1; the D gene is possibly TRBD1, with 6 bases matching. This sample comprised unsorted PBMCs, obtained 1.8 years after starting antiretroviral therapy. This TCR derives from a woman under 30 with HIV. Here the CDR3 is given as CASSMTGGSYNEQFF. In nucleotides, the sequence is TGTGCCAGTAGTATGACAGGTGGCTCCTACAATGAGCAGTTCTTC.